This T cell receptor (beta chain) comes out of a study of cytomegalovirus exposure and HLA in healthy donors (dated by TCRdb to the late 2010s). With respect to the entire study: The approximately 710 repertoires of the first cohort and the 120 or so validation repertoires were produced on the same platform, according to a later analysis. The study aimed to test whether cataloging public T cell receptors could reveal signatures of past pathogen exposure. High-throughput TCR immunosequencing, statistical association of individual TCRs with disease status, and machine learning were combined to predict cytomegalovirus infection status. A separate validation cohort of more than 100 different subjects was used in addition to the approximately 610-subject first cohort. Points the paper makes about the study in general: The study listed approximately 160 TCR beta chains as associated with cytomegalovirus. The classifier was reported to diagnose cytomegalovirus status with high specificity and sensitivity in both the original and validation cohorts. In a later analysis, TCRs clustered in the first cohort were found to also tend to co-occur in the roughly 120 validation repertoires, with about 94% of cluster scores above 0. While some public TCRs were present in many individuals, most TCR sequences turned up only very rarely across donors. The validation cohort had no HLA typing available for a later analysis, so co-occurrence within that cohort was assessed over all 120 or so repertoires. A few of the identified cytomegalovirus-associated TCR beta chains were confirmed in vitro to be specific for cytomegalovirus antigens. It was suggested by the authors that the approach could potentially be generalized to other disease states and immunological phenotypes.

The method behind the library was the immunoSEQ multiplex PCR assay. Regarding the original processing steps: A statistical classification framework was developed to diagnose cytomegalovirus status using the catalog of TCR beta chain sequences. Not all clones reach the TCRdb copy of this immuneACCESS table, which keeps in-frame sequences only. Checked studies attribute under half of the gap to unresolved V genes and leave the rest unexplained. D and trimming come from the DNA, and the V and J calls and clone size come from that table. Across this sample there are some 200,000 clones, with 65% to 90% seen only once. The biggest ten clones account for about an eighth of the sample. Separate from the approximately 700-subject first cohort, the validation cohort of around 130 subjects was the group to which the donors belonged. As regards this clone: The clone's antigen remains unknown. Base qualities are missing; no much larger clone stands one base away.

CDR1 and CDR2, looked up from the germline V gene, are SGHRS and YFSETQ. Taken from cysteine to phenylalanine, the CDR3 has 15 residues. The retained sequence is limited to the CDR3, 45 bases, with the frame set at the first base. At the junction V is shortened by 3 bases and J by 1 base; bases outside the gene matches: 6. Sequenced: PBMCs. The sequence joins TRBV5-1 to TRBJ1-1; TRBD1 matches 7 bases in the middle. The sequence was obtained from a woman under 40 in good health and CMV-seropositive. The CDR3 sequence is CASSSSGQTNTEAFF. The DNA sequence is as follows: TGCGCCAGCAGCTCGTCGGGACAGACGAACACTGAAGCTTTCTTT.